The 9 T cell receptor beta chains given below trace back to one sample, sequenced in a study of PD-1 blockade in classical Hodgkin lymphoma. The time point was: cycle 4 day 1 (C4D1), after more than five weeks of nivolumab. All the patients suffered relapse after autologous stem cell transplantation, and brentuximab vedotin exposure differed. Out of thawed PBMCs, magnetic negative selection purified CD4+ T cells. Produced via immunoSEQ multiplex PCR; TCRdb's table is partial and in-frame only. Among about 27,000 clones listed, around 85% were seen once. Sequencing was performed on CD4+ T cells from blood, taken before the fourth cycle of nivolumab. The receptors stem from a human donor with classical Hodgkin lymphoma.

A few counts support this clone. The gene calls are TRBV2 and TRBJ2-5; D is unclear. The V end lost 1 base, the J end lost 9 bases, and 6 bases lay between the germline ends. The germline CDR1 and CDR2 sequences are SNHLY and FYNNEI. The CDR3 covers 11 residues. The chain's CDR3 is CASSEGQSQYF. As DNA, the CDR3 is TGTGCCAGCAGTGAAGGGCAGTCCCAGTACTTC.

The chain links TRBV6-5 to TRBJ2-1, with D hard to call. This CDR3 has 16 amino acids. Deletions cut 0 bases from V and 0 bases from J, with 9 bases between. CDR1 and CDR2 (germline): MNHEY, SVGAGI. This chain's CDR3 is CASSYSRQISYNEQFF. Here the CDR3 DNA reads TGTGCCAGCAGTTACTCGAGGCAAATCTCCTACAATGAGCAGTTCTTC.

J is TRBJ1-1 and V is TRBV5-4; D gene unclear. CDR3 size: 12 residues. Germline V gives CDR1 SGHNT, CDR2 YYREEE (reference sequence). The ends were cut back, 0 bases at V and 11 bases at J, with 11 bases in the middle. CDR3 in amino acids: CASSLAFEGAFF. The CDR3 DNA reads as TGTGCCAGCAGCTTGGCCTTCGAAGGCGCTTTCTTT.

This clone was detected only once. The chain has TRBV7-9 and TRBJ2-1, with 11 bases that match TRBD2. V shed 2 bases, J shed 9 bases, and the junction held 18 bases outside the gene matches. CDR3 length: 19 amino acids. Germline V gene lookup returns CDR1 SEHNR and CDR2 FQNEAQ (reference sequence). DNA for the CDR3: TGTGCCAGCAGCTTACCGACACGACTTGGACTAGCGGGCGCCTTTGAGCAGTTCTTC. This sequence encodes CASSLPTRLGLAGAFEQFF. Supplemented by reference TRBV7-9 and TRBJ2-1, the full variable domain reads DTGVSQNPRHKITKRGQNVTFRCDPISEHNRLYWYRQTLGQGPEFLTYFQNEAQLEKSRLLSDRFSAERPKGSFSTLEIQRTEQGDSAMYLCASSLPTRLGLAGAFEQFFGPGTRLTVL.

The V and J genes are TRBV7-9 and TRBJ1-1; 10 bases match TRBD1. Germline V gives CDR1 SEHNR, CDR2 FQNEAQ (reference sequence). The CDR3 is 17 amino acids. Losses at the gene ends were 5 bases for V and 0 bases for J; bases not matched to a gene: 9. The CDR3 DNA is TGTGCCAGCAGCACTGCGGGACAGGGGATGGTGAACACTGAAGCTTTCTTT. Translated: CASSTAGQGMVNTEAFF.

This sequence joins TRBV2 and TRBJ2-1; weak D call: TRBD2 (5 bases). This CDR3 is built from 15 residues. Per germline, CDR1 SNHLY and CDR2 FYNNEI. The V and J ends lost 7 bases and 1 base respectively, with 14 bases between them. The CDR3 region is CASKGRVASYNEQFF. DNA for the CDR3: TGTGCCAGCAAAGGTCGGGTAGCGTCCTACAATGAGCAGTTCTTC.

The chain recombines TRBV10-3 with TRBJ2-5; the D is unclear. Per the germline V gene, CDR1 is ENHRY and CDR2 is SYGVKD. This CDR3 comprises 14 residues. Trimming cost V 4 bases and J 1 base, with 10 bases left between them. CDR3 in amino acids: CAISGPTPQETQYF. The CDR3 DNA reads TGTGCCATCAGTGGTCCGACACCCCAAGAGACCCAGTACTTC.

The chain couples TRBV6-1 to TRBJ2-3; 7 bases are a match to TRBD2. With V trimmed by 8 bases and J by 11 bases, 16 bases remained unmatched. The CDR3 contains 14 residues. Germline loops: CDR1 MNHNS, CDR2 SASEGT. The CDR3 region has the DNA TGTGCCAGCCTTCATTTGGGGGGGGGTCTTGAGCAGTATTTT. It translates to CASLHLGGGLEQYF.

The V and J genes are TRBV6-6 and TRBJ2-5; 8 bases fit TRBD2. The CDR3 has 15 residues. V lost 2 bases to trimming and J lost 4 bases; unmatched junction nucleotides: 6. CDR1 is MNHNY, CDR2 SVGAGI, per germline (reference sequence). The CDR3 DNA reads as TGTGCCAGCAGTTACCCAACGGGGGGGAGAGAGACCCAGTACTTC. Amino acids: CASSYPTGGRETQYF.